This TCR beta chain derives from a study of naive CD8 T cells in extremely preterm neonates. Study results and limitations: Compared with older groups, preterm CDR3s were shorter, with fewer N additions and less trimming.

Concerning this clone itself: Its target is not known.

Preterm samples came from extremely preterm deliveries at roughly 21-28 weeks. Sorting kept Annexin V-negative CD3+CD8+CD45RA+CCR7+ naive T cells. Measured with immunoSEQ multiplex PCR; TCRdb has only the in-frame clones, and not every one. This table holds about 5,000 clones, more than 90% found once. The germline gives CDR1 MNHEY, CDR2 SMNVEV (reference sequence). This CDR3 region has 13 residues. The V end lost 4 bases, the J end lost 5 bases, and 8 bases lay between the germline ends. The chain recombines TRBV27 with TRBJ2-2, with a weak D call TRBD2 (5 bases). The sample comprised naive CD8+ T cells from cord blood. The TCR was taken from a boy who was born preterm. Written as DNA, the CDR3 is TGTGCCAGCAGTTCTGGCGGGACCGGGGAGCTGTTTTTT. Protein sequence: CASSSGGTGELFF.